This T cell receptor beta chain was documented in a study of blood T cell repertoires in COVID-19. Study background: Spain, Italy and the United States supplied samples that represented acute and convalescent COVID-19. Sample material is recorded as cDNA or gDNA derived from T cells, B-cell-depleted T cells, or PBMCs.

The V segment lost 1 base and the J segment 4 bases; nucleotides outside the gene matches: 6. CDR1 and CDR2 (germline): SGHRS, YFSETQ. CDR3 size: 17 residues. As originally analysed: How many nucleated cells were present was estimated from reference gene primer amplification. Method: immunoSEQ multiplex PCR; TCRdb's copy keeps in-frame clones and lacks some. V and J calls plus clone size are reproduced from that table; the DNA served to infer D and trimming. The sample includes roughly 81,000 clones, approximately 78% of them seen just once. The TCR originated in a man aged 55 to 69 with acute or convalescent COVID-19. This chain uses TRBV5-1 with TRBJ1-4; TRBD1 matches at 11 bases. Sequencing was performed on peripheral blood. The CDR3 loop is CASSLLGQGAGNEKLFF. The CDR3 DNA reads TGCGCCAGCAGCTTGCTCGGACAGGGGGCCGGTAATGAAAAACTGTTTTTT.